The clone carrying this T cell receptor (beta chain) was seen a few times. Its antigen is currently unknown. The record originates from a study of cytomegalovirus exposure and HLA in healthy donors. Study observations and caveats: The majority of TCR sequences were rare, yet some public TCRs appeared in many donors. There were under 200 TCR beta chains listed as cytomegalovirus-associated. Reportedly, cytomegalovirus status was diagnosed with high sensitivity and specificity.

Germline CDR1 is MNHNY and CDR2 is SVGAGI (reference sequence). With 7 bases removed from V and 0 bases from J, the gap between germline ends came to 7 bases. The CDR3 is made up of 12 amino acids. 13 Jbeta primers and 60 Vbeta primers were used for the PCR. Per the study methods: Among the unique TCR beta chains that a later analysis counted, about 79 million in all, 10 million to 13 million were shared. The assay was immunoSEQ multiplex PCR, and TCRdb's table has in-frame clones only and misses some. That table gives V, J and clone size, and the DNA gave D and trimming. The data show about 140,000 clones, roughly 76% seen once.

The specimen sequenced was PBMCs. The genes are TRBV6-6 and TRBJ2-7, with D hard to call. This TCR came from a human donor in good health. In nucleotides, the CDR3 is TGTGCCAGCACAGGTAGCTCCTACGAGCAGTACTTC. Protein sequence: CASTGSSYEQYF.